This is a list of T cell receptor beta chains from one sample in a study of regulatory and conventional T cells in RAG deficiency. Using immunoSEQ multiplex PCR, the repertoire was profiled, and TCRdb retains in-frame clones only, with some absent. This table holds approximately 30,000 clones, 90% to 97% found once. The same data also contributed to another study, on regulatory T cells.

The sequencing input was CD25- CD4+ T cells sorted from blood. These receptors were taken from a human donor in good health. CDR3s include the opening cysteine and the closing phenylalanine or tryptophan. Each record gives: D gene, V gene, J gene, CDR3 length, clone size, CDR3 DNA, CDR3 protein. A D gene is named only where the DNA matches it firmly. Size is stated for part of the rows, as once, few or many counts, or as a class when the clone is expanded.

>.|TRBV7-2|TRBJ1-2|14|once
TGTGCCAGCAGCGAATATACAGGGAACTATGGCTACACCTTC
CASSEYTGNYGYTF
>TRBD2|TRBV9|TRBJ2-2|15|.
TGTGCCAGCAGCAGTAGCGGGGGGGCGGCCGGGGAGCTGTTTTTT
CASSSSGGAAGELFF
>.|TRBV30|TRBJ2-1|14|.
TGTGCCTGGAGCTCCAGGGTGGCTTCCCGTCCGCAGTTCTTC
CAWSSRVASRPQFF
>.|TRBV5-1|TRBJ1-4|15|.
TGCGCCAGCAGTAGAGTCTCGATGTCTAATGAAAAACTGTTTTTT
CASSRVSMSNEKLFF
>TRBD2|TRBV9|TRBJ2-7|14|.
TGTGCCGGTGGGGGGGGAGCGGTATTCTACGAGCAGTACTTC
CAGGGGAVFYEQYF
>TRBD1|TRBV28|TRBJ1-6|15|.
TGTGCCAGCAGGGGGGGGACAGGGGATAATTCACCCCTCCACTTT
CASRGGTGDNSPLHF
>TRBD2|TRBV6-5|TRBJ2-7|15|.
TGTGCCAGCAGCACCAGACTAGCGGGTTCCTACGAGCAGTACTTC
CASSTRLAGSYEQYF
>TRBD1|TRBV2|TRBJ1-1|15|.
TGTGCCAGCAGTCTGGGACAGAACAAGAACACTGAAGCTTTCTTT
CASSLGQNKNTEAFF
>TRBD1|TRBV7-7|TRBJ2-1|13|.
TGTGCTAGCAGCTTACAGGGGGCCGATGAGCAGTTCTTC
CASSLQGADEQFF
>.|TRBV6-5|TRBJ1-5|15|once
TGTGCCAGCAGTCCCGAAGGGGGACTAAATCAGCCCCAGCATTTT
CASSPEGGLNQPQHF
>TRBD1|TRBV25-1|TRBJ1-2|13|.
TGTGCCAGCAGGCAGGGGGCTAGGTATGGCTACACCTTC
CASRQGARYGYTF
>.|TRBV5-1|TRBJ2-2|14|.
TGCGCCAGCAGCTTGGGGCCCAGGGCGGGGGAGCTGTTTTTT
CASSLGPRAGELFF
>TRBD2|TRBV4-2|TRBJ2-1|16|.
TGTGCCAGCAGCCAAGATCCTAGCGGGAGGGCCAATGAGCAGTTCTTC
CASSQDPSGRANEQFF
>.|TRBV11-2|TRBJ2-5|15|.
TGTGCCAGCAGCCTAGCCCCCAGGGGAATAGAGACCCAGTACTTC
CASSLAPRGIETQYF
>.|TRBV5-1|TRBJ2-3|14|.
TGCGCCAGCAGCTTATTGGGAGTAACAGATACGCAGTATTTT
CASSLLGVTDTQYF
>.|TRBV25-1|TRBJ2-3|13|.
TGTGCCAGCAGCCCCGGGTCCTCGGGTACGCAGTATTTT
CASSPGSSGTQYF
>.|TRBV7-3|TRBJ2-2|15|.
TGTGCCAGCAGCCCGCTGGGGGCGAGGACCGGGGAGCTGTTTTTT
CASSPLGARTGELFF
>TRBD2|TRBV6-1|TRBJ2-1|15|.
TGTGCCAGCAGTGGTGAACTAGCGGGGCTATATGAGCAGTTCTTC
CASSGELAGLYEQFF
>.|TRBV7-7|TRBJ2-5|15|.
TGTGCTAGCAGCTTCTTACAGGTGCCGCAAGAGACCCAGTACTTC
CASSFLQVPQETQYF
>TRBD2|TRBV19|TRBJ2-1|19|.
TGTGCCAGTAGTATGCCACGTCGTATGGTTTCAGCGGGAGGGAACGAGCAGTTCTTC
CASSMPRRMVSAGGNEQFF